These 19 T cell receptor beta chains share one sample of origin, sequenced in a study of CD8 T cells in ankylosing spondylitis. These receptors have no identified antigens. Regarding the study as a whole: Within ankylosing spondylitis blood, a TCR beta motif made up of several highly homologous variants appeared to be characteristic.

MiXCR, run by TCRdb on the 5' RACE reads, gives a single entry per CDR3 protein. The sample records 200,000 to 250,000 distinct CDR3 sequences, roughly 6.6% being singletons. The sample taken for sequencing was blood, either unsorted or a sorted T cell fraction (not recorded which). The receptors here all came from a male donor with ankylosing spondylitis.

This clonotype was recorded many times. This chain uses TRBV5-6 with TRBJ2-1; tentative D call: TRBD2 (5 bases). Between the trimmed V and J ends, which lost 5 bases and 8 bases, there was a span of 11 bases. Per germline, CDR1 SGHDT and CDR2 YYEEEE. This CDR3 has 12 amino acids. The CDR3 sequence: CASRSGLYEQFF. In DNA form, the CDR3 reads TGTGCCAGCAGATCCGGACTCTATGAGCAGTTCTTC.

CDR3 loop: CASRASGLKVYEQYF. DNA for the CDR3: TGTGCCAGCAGAGCCAGCGGCCTAAAAGTCTACGAGCAGTACTTC. V and J are TRBV2 and TRBJ2-7, with D perhaps TRBD2 (5 bases). Trimming removed 6 bases from V and 3 bases from J, with 18 bases in between. Germline V CDR1 and CDR2: SNHLY, FYNNEI. The CDR3 is 15 amino acids.

The V gene is TRBV13, the J gene TRBJ2-3, with 11 bases matching TRBD2. The J segment lost 2 bases and the V segment lost 2 bases, leaving 6 bases of the junction unmatched. Per the germline V gene, CDR1 is PRHDT and CDR2 is FYEKMQ (reference sequence). The CDR3 length is 17 residues. This CDR3 reads CASSLRLAGKTTDTQYF. The DNA for the CDR3 is TGTGCCAGCAGCTTAAGACTAGCGGGGAAGACCACAGATACGCAGTATTTT. Supplemented by reference TRBV13 and TRBJ2-3, the full variable domain reads AAGVIQSPRHLIKEKRETATLKCYPIPRHDTVYWYQQGPGQDPQFLISFYEKMQSDKGSIPDRFSAQQFSDYHSELNMSSLELGDSALYFCASSLRLAGKTTDTQYFGPGTRLTVL.

The CDR3: CASSPGPWDQGGYTF. In nucleotides, the CDR3 is TGTGCCAGCAGTCCAGGGCCCTGGGACCAGGGGGGCTACACCTTC. The J gene is TRBJ1-2, the V gene TRBV7-9; a possible D gene is TRBD1 (6 bases). The CDR3 loop spans 15 amino acids. Trimming shortened V by 6 bases and J by 8 bases, and 22 bases separated the two germline ends. Germline values: CDR1 SEHNR, CDR2 FQNEAQ (reference sequence).

Ten or more counts support this clonotype. J is TRBJ2-1 and V is TRBV9; 11 nucleotides match TRBD2. CDR3 length equals 18 residues. V dropped 0 bases and J dropped 6; count of bases not matched to a gene: 11. CDR1 is SGDLS, CDR2 YYNGEE, per germline. The CDR3 DNA is TGTGCCAGCAGCGTAGCTCCCGAACTAGCGGGAGACGGCAATGAGCAGTTCTTC. This gives the protein CASSVAPELAGDGNEQFF.

The V and J genes are TRBV9 and TRBJ2-7; no firm D call. CDR1 and CDR2 (germline): SGDLS, YYNGEE. V was trimmed by 3 bases and J by 5 bases, leaving 9 bases between them. This CDR3 has 12 amino acids. The CDR3 coding sequence is TGTGCCAGCAGCGCCGACGGTGACGAGCAGTACTTC. This gives the protein CASSADGDEQYF.

Many counts were recorded for this clonotype. The chain recombines TRBV19 with TRBJ1-4, with 7 bases identical to TRBD1. Losses at the gene ends were 3 bases for V and 6 bases for J; bases not matched to a gene: 10. The germline V gene encodes CDR1 LNHDA and CDR2 SQIVND (reference sequence). The CDR3 is made up of 16 amino acids. The CDR3 bases are TGTGCCAGTAGTATGCCGAGTGGTCAGGGGGATGAAAAACTGTTTTTT. This translates into CASSMPSGQGDEKLFF.

This clonotype was seen many times. The chain uses TRBV6-5 and TRBJ2-5; 7 bases agree with TRBD1. The CDR3 totals 14 residues. Germline-derived CDR1 and CDR2 are MNHEY and SVGAGI. V lost 2 bases and J lost 2; bases outside the gene matches: 2. The CDR3 protein is CASSYGGQQETQYF. CDR3 coding DNA: TGTGCCAGCAGTTACGGGGGACAGCAAGAGACCCAGTACTTC.

The chain combines TRBV12-3 or TRBV12-4 with TRBJ2-5; D is undetermined. CDR3 length: 13 amino acids. Trimming took 1 base from V and 2 from J, leaving 5 bases between them. For the CDR3, the DNA is TGTGCCAGCAGTTTAGTGGGACAAGAGACCCAGTACTTC. Translated, it gives CASSLVGQETQYF.

V and J are TRBV6-2 or TRBV6-3 and TRBJ2-7; no reliable D call. V lost 5 bases and J lost 1, with 12 bases in between. The CDR3 length is 14 residues. Germline CDR1 reads MNHEY; CDR2 reads SVGEGT. The CDR3 nucleotides are TGTGCCAGCAGTATCCCACAGAATTCCTACGAGCAGTACTTC. This sequence encodes CASSIPQNSYEQYF.

This clonotype has ten or more counts. This chain uses TRBV29-1 with TRBJ1-2, with a weak D call TRBD1 (5 bases). CDR1 is SQVTM, CDR2 ANQGSEA, per germline. Trimming stripped 7 bases from V and 0 bases from J, with 18 bases between. The length of the CDR3 is 15 residues. CDR3 residues: CSAFALGETNYGYTF. The DNA of the CDR3 is TGCAGCGCCTTTGCATTGGGGGAGACTAACTATGGCTACACCTTC. Together with reference TRBV29-1 and TRBJ1-2, the CDR3 gives the full variable domain: SAVISQKPSRDICQRGTSLTIQCQVDSQVTMMFWYRQQPGQSLTLIATANQGSEATYESGFVIDKFPISRPNLTFSTLTVSNMSPEDSSIYLCSAFALGETNYGYTFGSGTRLTVV.

This clonotype was seen at least ten times. The rearrangement uses TRBV9 and TRBJ2-1; 7 bases match TRBD1. The V gene end was trimmed by 2 bases and the J gene end by 1 base; junction bases not matched to a gene: 6. CDR1 is SGDLS, CDR2 YYNGEE, per germline. This CDR3 spans 16 amino acids. CDR3 nucleotide sequence: TGTGCCAGCAGCGTCTTCCGACAGGGATCCTACAATGAGCAGTTCTTC. Translation gives CASSVFRQGSYNEQFF.

This clonotype has at least ten counts. CDR3 loop: CSVESLEQMGYTF. The CDR3 DNA sequence: TGCAGCGTTGAAAGTCTTGAGCAGATGGGCTACACCTTC. This chain joins TRBV29-1 and TRBJ1-2; D gene unclear. The V and J ends lost 2 bases and 8 bases respectively, with 15 bases between them. Germline-derived CDR1 and CDR2 are SQVTM and ANQGSEA. The CDR3 contains 13 residues.

This clonotype was picked up many times. The gene calls are TRBV7-8 and TRBJ2-5; the match to TRBD1 covers 7 bases. The CDR3 contains 16 residues. J was trimmed by 1 base and V by 1 base; bases with no gene match: 6. CDR1 SGHVS and CDR2 FQNEAQ come from the germline V gene. The DNA of the CDR3 is TGTGCCAGCAGCTTAGAGGGGGCTAGCCGCCAAGAGACCCAGTACTTC. Protein sequence: CASSLEGASRQETQYF.

This clonotype was seen at least ten times. This chain connects TRBV12-3 or TRBV12-4 to TRBJ1-5; D is perhaps TRBD1 (5 bases). CDR3 length: 13 residues. V lost 5 bases and J 7 bases, leaving 12 bases between the germline ends. CDR3 DNA sequence: TGTGCCAGCAGTCCAGGGCAGGGACAGCCCCAGCATTTT. This translates into CASSPGQGQPQHF.

There are many counts of this clonotype. Written as DNA, the CDR3 is TGTGCCAGCAGTCCGGGACACACTGAAGCTTTCTTT. Encoded protein: CASSPGHTEAFF. The V call is TRBV12-3 or TRBV12-4, the J call TRBJ1-1, with a possible D match to TRBD1 (5 bases). This CDR3 region has 12 residues. The ends were cut back, 5 bases at V and 3 bases at J, with 7 bases in the middle.

This clonotype was seen many times. This sequence joins TRBV7-9 and TRBJ1-4; the D is unclear. Germline values: CDR1 SEHNR, CDR2 FQNEAQ (reference sequence). The CDR3 spans 13 residues. Trimming removed 3 bases at V and 8 bases at J, with 10 bases between. CDR3 sequence (DNA): TGTGCCAGCAGCTTGGGCCAGGCGGAAAAACTGTTTTTT. Translating it yields CASSLGQAEKLFF.

The table lists this clonotype with many counts. The genes are TRBV12-3 or TRBV12-4 and TRBJ2-3; 7 bases map to TRBD2. After removal of 3 bases from V and 0 bases from J, the junction contained 3 bases not matched to a gene. The CDR3 runs 15 residues. The CDR3 DNA reads TGTGCCAGCAGTTTGTCAGCGGGGAGCACAGATACGCAGTATTTT. This codes for CASSLSAGSTDTQYF.

Note on this clonotype: A much larger clone sits a single nucleotide away, making a read error possible. This chain links TRBV7-9 with TRBJ2-7; D call uncertain. This CDR3 has 15 residues. V shed 6 bases and J shed 5 bases, with 20 bases lying between them. Germline CDR1 and CDR2: SEHNR and FQNEAQ (reference sequence). The CDR3 nucleotides read TGTGCCAGCAGACCGACTTTGGTGTCAGCCCACGAGCAGTACTTC. Translation: CASRPTLVSAHEQYF.